This T cell receptor beta chain emerged from a study of T cell repertoires in cytomegalovirus infection. Overall study context: The authors used CMV epitopes that were HLA-C-restricted (recently identified) and HLA-B-restricted (well studied). Through public TCR beta signatures, both CMV infection and matching HLA type were indicated.

Trimming took 5 bases from V and 3 from J, leaving 14 bases between them. The V gene's germline CDR1 is MNHEY and CDR2 SMNVEV (reference sequence). The CDR3 runs 14 residues. TCRdb independently ran MiXCR on the reads; one entry per CDR3 protein. The data show 110,000 to 150,000 distinct CDR3 sequences, with more than 30% seen just once and about 52% held by the top ten. As concerns this clonotype: The antigen is undetermined.

The material was CD8+ T cells from cultured PBMCs, obtained from culture after CMV antigen stimulation. The sequence came from a human donor in good health (CMV status not recorded). Some clones in this sample may be carry-over from other donors' samples. The chain couples TRBV27 to TRBJ2-7; D is ambiguous. CDR3 coding DNA: TGTGCCAGCAGTGCATGGGGATCTGGCTACGAGCAGTACTTC. Translating it yields CASSAWGSGYEQYF.